This paragraph reports one TCR beta chain. Its antigen is not identified. These data come from a study of T cells expressing NK-cell markers. Study-wide points: In more than 5 donors, dominant CD3+CD56+NKG2C+ clonotypes ranked among the top 10 CD8+ clonotypes. These clonotypes, the leaders elsewhere, also led the CD3+CD56-NKG2C+ fraction in four donors.

The CDR3 runs 13 residues. From germline, CDR1 is SQVTM and CDR2 ANQGSEA. The cDNA for TCR beta came from 5'RACE template switching with UMIs. No DNA is given; TCRdb re-called the 5' RACE reads and lists each CDR3 protein once. Its listing shows some 460,000 distinct CDR3 sequences. Sequenced input: blood T cells: a sorted CD56 or NKG2C T cell subset, CD4+ or CD8+ T cells, or bulk PBMC T cells (not recorded which). V usage is TRBV29-1 and J usage is TRBJ1-2; TCRdb's assignment of TRBD1 cannot be checked, as there is no DNA. The origin of this receptor is a woman aged 50 to 60 in good health. This chain's CDR3 is CSVVTGGADGYTF.